The text below deals with one T cell receptor beta chain. This CDR3 has 16 residues. Trimming left V 7 bases short and J 0 bases short, with 16 bases between. Per the germline V gene, CDR1 is MRHNA and CDR2 is SNTAGT. This sample was included in a study of blood T cell repertoires in COVID-19. Produced via immunoSEQ multiplex PCR; TCRdb's table is partial and in-frame only. The sample has under 200,000 clones, under 90% seen once; the top ten hold around 18%. The rearrangement links TRBV6-4 to TRBJ2-1; no reliable D call. The material sequenced was PBMCs or T cells enriched from blood (not recorded which). The origin of this receptor is a man aged 55-75 years who had recovered from COVID-19. The CDR3 is CASTVGPVSSYNEQFF. CDR3 nucleotides: TGTGCCAGCACAGTTGGGCCCGTTAGCTCCTACAATGAGCAGTTCTTC.